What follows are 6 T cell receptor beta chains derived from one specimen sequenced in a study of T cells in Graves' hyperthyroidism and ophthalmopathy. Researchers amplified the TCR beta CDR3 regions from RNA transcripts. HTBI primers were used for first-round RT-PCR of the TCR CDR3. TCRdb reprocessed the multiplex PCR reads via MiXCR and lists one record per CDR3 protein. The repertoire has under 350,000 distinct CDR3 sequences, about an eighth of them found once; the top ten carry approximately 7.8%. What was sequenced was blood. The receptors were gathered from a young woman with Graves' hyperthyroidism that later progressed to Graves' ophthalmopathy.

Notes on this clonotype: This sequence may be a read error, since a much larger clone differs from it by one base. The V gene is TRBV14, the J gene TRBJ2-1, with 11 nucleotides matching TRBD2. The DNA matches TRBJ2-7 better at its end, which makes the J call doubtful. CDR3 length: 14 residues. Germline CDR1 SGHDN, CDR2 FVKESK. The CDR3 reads CASSATSGSNEQYF. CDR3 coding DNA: TGTGCCAGCAGCGCCACTAGCGGGAGCAATGAGCAGTACTTC.

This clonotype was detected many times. The CDR3 coding sequence is TGTGCCAGCAGCCAAGGGCCGGGACTAGCGGGAGGGTTTCGACCCAATGAGCAGTTCTTC. Protein: CASSQGPGLAGGFRPNEQFF. The chain joins TRBV3-1 to TRBJ2-1, with 16 nucleotides matching TRBD2. Per germline, CDR1 LGHDT and CDR2 YNNKEL (reference sequence). CDR3 length: 20 amino acids. V was clipped by 1 base and J by 6 bases; unmatched bases: 12.

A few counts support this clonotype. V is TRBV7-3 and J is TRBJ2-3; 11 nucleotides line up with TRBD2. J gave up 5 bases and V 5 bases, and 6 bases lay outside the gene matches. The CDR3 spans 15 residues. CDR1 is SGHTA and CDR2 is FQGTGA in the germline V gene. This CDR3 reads CASSLLAGEGDTQYF. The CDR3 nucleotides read TGTGCCAGCAGCCTACTAGCGGGAGAGGGAGATACGCAGTATTTT.

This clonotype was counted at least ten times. The CDR3 protein is CASSVGQTNQPQHF. The CDR3 DNA is TGTGCCAGCAGCGTCGGACAGACCAATCAGCCCCAGCATTTT. This chain links TRBV9 with TRBJ1-5; possibly TRBD1 for D (6 bases). From germline, CDR1 is SGDLS and CDR2 YYNGEE. Trimming took 2 bases from V and 3 from J, leaving 9 bases between them. CDR3 size: 14 residues.

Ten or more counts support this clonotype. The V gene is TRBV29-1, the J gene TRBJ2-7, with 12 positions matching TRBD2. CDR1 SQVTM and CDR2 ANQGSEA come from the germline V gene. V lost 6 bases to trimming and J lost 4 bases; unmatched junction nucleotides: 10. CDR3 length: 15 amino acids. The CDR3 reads CSVRGGLAGGYEQYF. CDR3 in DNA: TGCAGCGTGAGGGGCGGGCTAGCGGGAGGGTACGAGCAGTACTTC.

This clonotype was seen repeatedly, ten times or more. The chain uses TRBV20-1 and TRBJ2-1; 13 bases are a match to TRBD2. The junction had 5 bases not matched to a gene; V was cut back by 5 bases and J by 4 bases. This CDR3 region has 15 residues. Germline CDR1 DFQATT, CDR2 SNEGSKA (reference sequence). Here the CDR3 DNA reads TGCAGTGCTCCAGGGACTAGCGGGAAATACAATGAGCAGTTCTTC. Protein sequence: CSAPGTSGKYNEQFF.